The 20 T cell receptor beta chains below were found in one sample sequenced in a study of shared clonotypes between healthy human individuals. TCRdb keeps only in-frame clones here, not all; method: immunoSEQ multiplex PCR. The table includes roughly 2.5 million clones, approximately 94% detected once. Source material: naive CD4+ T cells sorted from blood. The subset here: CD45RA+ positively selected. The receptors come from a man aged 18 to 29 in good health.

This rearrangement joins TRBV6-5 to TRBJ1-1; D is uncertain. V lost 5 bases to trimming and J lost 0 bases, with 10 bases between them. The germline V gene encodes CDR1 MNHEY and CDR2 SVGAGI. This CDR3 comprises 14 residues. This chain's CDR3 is CASSIEGLNTEAFF. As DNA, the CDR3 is TGTGCCAGCAGTATCGAGGGATTGAACACTGAAGCTTTCTTT.

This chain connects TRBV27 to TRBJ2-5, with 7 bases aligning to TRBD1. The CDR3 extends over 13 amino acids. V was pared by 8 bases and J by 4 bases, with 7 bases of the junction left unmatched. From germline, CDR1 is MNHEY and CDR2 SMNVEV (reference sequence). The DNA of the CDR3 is TGTGCCAGCGGAGCGACAGGGTTAGAGACCCAGTACTTC. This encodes CASGATGLETQYF.

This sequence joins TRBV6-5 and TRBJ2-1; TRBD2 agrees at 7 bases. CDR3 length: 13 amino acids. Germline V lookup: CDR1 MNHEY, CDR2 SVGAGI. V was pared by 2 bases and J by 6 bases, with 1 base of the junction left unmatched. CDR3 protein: CASSYGRGNEQFF. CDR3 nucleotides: TGTGCCAGCAGTTACGGGAGGGGCAATGAGCAGTTCTTC.

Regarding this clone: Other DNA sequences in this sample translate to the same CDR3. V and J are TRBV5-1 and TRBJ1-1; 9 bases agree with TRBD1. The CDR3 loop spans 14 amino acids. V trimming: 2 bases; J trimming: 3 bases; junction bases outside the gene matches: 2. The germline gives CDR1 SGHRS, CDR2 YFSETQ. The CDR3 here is CASSFRTGDTEAFF. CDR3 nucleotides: TGCGCCAGCAGCTTCCGGACAGGGGACACTGAAGCTTTCTTT.

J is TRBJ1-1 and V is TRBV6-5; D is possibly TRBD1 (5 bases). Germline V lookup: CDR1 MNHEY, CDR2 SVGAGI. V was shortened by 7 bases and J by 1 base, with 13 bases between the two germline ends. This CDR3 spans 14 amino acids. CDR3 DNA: TGTGCCAGCACTCTTACGGGGGGGAACACTGAAGCTTTCTTT. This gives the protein CASTLTGGNTEAFF.

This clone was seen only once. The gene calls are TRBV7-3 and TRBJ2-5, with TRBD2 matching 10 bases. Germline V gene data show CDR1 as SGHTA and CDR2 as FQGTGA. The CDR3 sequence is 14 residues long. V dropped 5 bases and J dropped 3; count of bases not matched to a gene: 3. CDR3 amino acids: CASSQAGGKETQYF. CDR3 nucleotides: TGTGCCAGCAGCCAAGCGGGGGGGAAAGAGACCCAGTACTTC.

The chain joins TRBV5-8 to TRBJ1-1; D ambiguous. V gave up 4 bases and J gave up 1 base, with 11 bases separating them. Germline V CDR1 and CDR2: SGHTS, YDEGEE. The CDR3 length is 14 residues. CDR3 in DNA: TGTGCCAGCAGCGCGTATTTGGGGAACACTGAAGCTTTCTTT. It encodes CASSAYLGNTEAFF.

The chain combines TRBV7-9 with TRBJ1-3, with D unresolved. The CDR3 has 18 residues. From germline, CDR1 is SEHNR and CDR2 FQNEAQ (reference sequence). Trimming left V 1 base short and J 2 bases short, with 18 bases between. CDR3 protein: CASSLVLRSVNAGNTIYF. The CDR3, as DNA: TGTGCCAGCAGCTTAGTGTTACGGTCAGTTAATGCTGGAAACACCATATATTTT. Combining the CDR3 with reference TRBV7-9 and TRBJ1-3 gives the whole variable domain DTGVSQNPRHKITKRGQNVTFRCDPISEHNRLYWYRQTLGQGPEFLTYFQNEAQLEKSRLLSDRFSAERPKGSFSTLEIQRTEQGDSAMYLCASSLVLRSVNAGNTIYFGEGSWLTVV.

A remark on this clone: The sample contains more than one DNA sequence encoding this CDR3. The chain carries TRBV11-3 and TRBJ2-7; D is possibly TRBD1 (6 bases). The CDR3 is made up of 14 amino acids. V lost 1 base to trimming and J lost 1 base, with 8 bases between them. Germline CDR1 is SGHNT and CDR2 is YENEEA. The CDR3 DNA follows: TGTGCCAGCAGCTTAGGCAGGGGTTCCTACGAGCAGTACTTC. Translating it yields CASSLGRGSYEQYF.

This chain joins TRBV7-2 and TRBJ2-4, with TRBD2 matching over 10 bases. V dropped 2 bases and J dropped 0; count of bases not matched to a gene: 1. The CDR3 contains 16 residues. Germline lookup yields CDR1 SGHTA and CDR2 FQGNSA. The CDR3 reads CASSLTSGIAKNIQYF. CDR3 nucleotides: TGTGCCAGCAGCTTAACTAGCGGGATAGCCAAAAACATTCAGTACTTC.

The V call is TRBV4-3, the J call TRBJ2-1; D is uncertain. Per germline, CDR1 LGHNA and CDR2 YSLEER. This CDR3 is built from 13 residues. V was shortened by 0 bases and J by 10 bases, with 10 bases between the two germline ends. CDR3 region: CASSQDTAQEQFF. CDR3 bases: TGCGCCAGCAGCCAAGACACTGCGCAGGAGCAGTTCTTC.

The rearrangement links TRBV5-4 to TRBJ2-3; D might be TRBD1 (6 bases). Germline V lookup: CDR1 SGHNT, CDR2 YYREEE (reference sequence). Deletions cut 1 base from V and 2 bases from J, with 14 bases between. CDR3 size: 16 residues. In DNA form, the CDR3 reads TGTGCCAGCAGCTTGATAGGCACGGGACACACAGATACGCAGTATTTT. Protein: CASSLIGTGHTDTQYF.

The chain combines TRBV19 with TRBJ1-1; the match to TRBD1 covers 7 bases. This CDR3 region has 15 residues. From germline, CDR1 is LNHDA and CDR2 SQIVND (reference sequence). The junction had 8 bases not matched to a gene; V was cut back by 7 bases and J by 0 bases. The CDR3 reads CASIQGGAMNTEAFF. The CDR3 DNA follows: TGTGCCAGTATCCAAGGGGGCGCGATGAACACTGAAGCTTTCTTT.

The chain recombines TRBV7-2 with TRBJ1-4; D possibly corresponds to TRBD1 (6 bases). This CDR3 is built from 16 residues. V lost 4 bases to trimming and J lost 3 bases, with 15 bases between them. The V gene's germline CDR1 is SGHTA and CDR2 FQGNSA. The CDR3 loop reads CASSSRRGGPNEKLFF. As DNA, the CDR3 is TGTGCCAGCAGCTCCAGGAGGGGGGGGCCTAATGAAAAACTGTTTTTT.

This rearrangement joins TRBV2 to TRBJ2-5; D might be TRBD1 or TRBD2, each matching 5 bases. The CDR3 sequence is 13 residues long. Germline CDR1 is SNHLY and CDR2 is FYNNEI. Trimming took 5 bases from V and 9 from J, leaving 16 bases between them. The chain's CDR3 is CASSQDGLGAQYF. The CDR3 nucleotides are TGTGCCAGCAGTCAGGACGGCCTGGGGGCCCAGTACTTC.

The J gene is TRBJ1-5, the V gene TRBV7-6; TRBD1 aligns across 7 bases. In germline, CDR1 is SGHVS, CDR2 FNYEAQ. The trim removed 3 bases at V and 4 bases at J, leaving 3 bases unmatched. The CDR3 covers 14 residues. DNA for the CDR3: TGTGCCAGCAGCTTGGGGACAGAGAATCAGCCCCAGCATTTT. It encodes CASSLGTENQPQHF.

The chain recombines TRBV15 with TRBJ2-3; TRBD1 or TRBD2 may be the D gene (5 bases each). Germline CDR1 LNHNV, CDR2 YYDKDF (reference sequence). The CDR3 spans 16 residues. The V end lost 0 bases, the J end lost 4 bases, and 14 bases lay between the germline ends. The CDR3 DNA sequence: TGTGCCACCAGCAGAGATCAGCTAGGGACGGCAGATACGCAGTATTTT. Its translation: CATSRDQLGTADTQYF.

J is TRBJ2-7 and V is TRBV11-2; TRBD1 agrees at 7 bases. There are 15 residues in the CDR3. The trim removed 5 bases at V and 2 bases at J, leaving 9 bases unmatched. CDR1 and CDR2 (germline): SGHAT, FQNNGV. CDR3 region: CASSPDRTGTYEQYF. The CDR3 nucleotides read TGTGCCAGCAGCCCGGACAGGACGGGGACCTACGAGCAGTACTTC.

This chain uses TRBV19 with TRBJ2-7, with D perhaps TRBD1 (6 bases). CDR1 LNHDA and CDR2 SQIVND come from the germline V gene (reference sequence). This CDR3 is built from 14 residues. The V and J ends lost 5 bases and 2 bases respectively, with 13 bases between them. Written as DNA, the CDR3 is TGTGCCAGTAGTTCTAGGACAGCAACCTACGAGCAGTACTTC. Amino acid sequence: CASSSRTATYEQYF.

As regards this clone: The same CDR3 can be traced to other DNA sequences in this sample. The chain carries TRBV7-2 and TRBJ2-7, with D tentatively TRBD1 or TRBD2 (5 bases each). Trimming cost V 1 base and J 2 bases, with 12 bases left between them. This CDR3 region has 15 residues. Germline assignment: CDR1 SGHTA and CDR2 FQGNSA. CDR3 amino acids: CASSLEGRGPYEQYF. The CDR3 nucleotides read TGTGCCAGCAGCTTAGAGGGGCGAGGGCCCTACGAGCAGTACTTC.